The present TCR beta chain was sequenced within a study of identical twins. Template switching supplied a universal primer site; unique molecular identifiers were carried on the cDNA. A single record per CDR3 protein comes from TCRdb applying MiXCR to the 5' RACE reads. The table records 450,000 to 650,000 distinct CDR3 sequences, around a tenth of them present only once. The CDR3 covers 14 residues. The V gene's germline CDR1 is ENHRY and CDR2 SYGVKD. The ends were cut back, 3 bases at V and 1 base at J, with 9 bases in the middle. The same specimen was also included in a second study, on yellow fever vaccine responses in identical twins.

The sequenced material came from PBMCs. The receptor comes from a woman between 18 and 29 years old in good health. The chain has TRBV10-3 and TRBJ1-1, with D tentatively TRBD1 (5 bases). Here the CDR3 reads CAISDSQGNTEAFF. CDR3 DNA sequence: TGTGCCATCAGTGATAGTCAGGGGAACACTGAAGCTTTCTTT.